Sequencing of this TCR beta chain was carried out in a study of control samples from healthy donors and cancer patients. Germline V CDR1 and CDR2: SGDLS, YYNGEE. The CDR3 is 15 amino acids. The germline V and J ends were trimmed by 0 bases and 10 bases, with 17 bases remaining between them. The protocol was immunoSEQ multiplex PCR, while the TCRdb copy is restricted to in-frame clones and leaves out a portion. Among about 150,000 clones, 85% to 95% were seen once, and the ten largest hold 5.7%. The TCR comes from a middle-aged man in good health. V is TRBV9 and J is TRBJ1-3; D possibly corresponds to TRBD1 (6 bases). The source material was blood. The CDR3 DNA reads as TGTGCCAGCAGCGTAGGGAGGGCAGGGGACCGAACCATATATTTT. Amino acid sequence: CASSVGRAGDRTIYF.